The present entry profiles one T cell receptor (beta chain) with its context. Its specificity is not known. This entry belongs to a study of shared clonotypes between healthy human individuals. This CDR3 has 12 residues. Germline lookup yields CDR1 SGHAT and CDR2 FQNNGV. V was clipped by 3 bases and J by 4 bases, with 6 bases between them. The study's findings and limits: Only blood was sampled; tissue repertoires likely differ.

TCRdb's copy holds only in-frame clones and misses some; the assay was immunoSEQ multiplex PCR. Of 950,000 to 1,200,000 clones in the sample, roughly 77% were seen once. This clonotype was sampled from a young man in good health. Some clones in this sample may be carry-over from other donors' samples. The sequenced sample was memory CD4+ T cells from PBMCs. Subset noted: CD45RA-negative fraction. This chain joins TRBV11-2 and TRBJ1-1; D remains ambiguous. Written as DNA, the CDR3 is TGTGCCAGCAGCTTGATCGGCACTGAAGCTTTCTTT. Translating gives CASSLIGTEAFF. Combining the CDR3 with reference TRBV11-2 and TRBJ1-1 gives the whole variable domain EAGVAQSPRYKIIEKRQSVAFWCNPISGHATLYWYQQILGQGPKLLIQFQNNGVVDDSQLPKDRFSAERLKGVDSTLKIQPAKLEDSAVYLCASSLIGTEAFFGQGTRLTVV.